This T cell receptor beta chain was observed in a study of a mutant IDH1 vaccine in newly diagnosed glioma. Study context: Weeks 1, 3, 5, 7, 11, 15, 19 and 23 were when patients received their eight vaccinations. The first vaccination came 4-6 weeks after radiotherapy alone, or with temozolomide cycles. Earlier therapy was either radiotherapy, temozolomide, or both, and most got both.

Remarks on this clone: Antigen specificity is unknown.

Time point indicated: week 11, during vaccination. One vaccine dose held 300 ug of mutant IDH1 20-mer peptide and came with topical imiquimod. Germline CDR1 SGHRS, CDR2 YFSETQ. Trimming cost V 5 bases and J 2 bases; bases outside gene matches: 7. This CDR3 spans 14 amino acids. Measured with immunoSEQ multiplex PCR; TCRdb has only the in-frame clones, and not every one. This sample has 50,000 to 65,000 clones; approximately 88% occur once, and the top ten carry roughly 9%. Overall study results and limits: It was over 85% of patients that developed vaccine-induced immune responses.

The source is a woman aged 45-65 years with glioma. V is TRBV5-1 and J is TRBJ2-7, with 7 bases that match TRBD1. Specimen: PBMCs, collected from a glioma patient whose treatment included an IDH1 peptide vaccine. The CDR3 region is CASSLEGTAYEQYF. Here the CDR3 DNA reads TGCGCCAGCAGTTTAGAAGGGACAGCCTACGAGCAGTACTTC.